This note documents a single T cell receptor (beta chain) sequence. In its sample, this clone was seen once. Its target antigen remains unknown. The record has no base qualities; no much larger clone is one base away. This sample is drawn from a study of cytomegalovirus exposure and HLA in healthy donors (TCRdb year 2017). For the wider study: A later analysis indicated that the 120 validation repertoires were generated on the platform also employed for the approximately 670 repertoires of the first cohort. High-throughput TCR immunosequencing, statistical association of individual TCRs with disease status, and machine learning were combined to predict cytomegalovirus infection status. In addition to the first cohort of approximately 670 subjects, a separate validation cohort of approximately 120 different subjects was used. The study aimed to test whether cataloging public T cell receptors could reveal signatures of past pathogen exposure.

The receptor library was made with the immunoSEQ multiplex PCR assay. The source study handled its data this way. A statistical classification framework was built to diagnose cytomegalovirus status from the catalog of TCR beta chain sequences. TCRdb holds this immuneACCESS table with in-frame rearrangements only. Some clones are missing; in checked studies, unresolved V genes explain under half, and the rest has no known cause. D and trimming come from the DNA, and the V and J calls and clone size come from that table. The sample table holds more than 300,000 clones, of which roughly 90% were seen once. Approximately 0.86% of the sample lies in the top ten. The germline V gene supplies CDR1 MDHEN and CDR2 SYDVKM. Measured from the cysteine to the phenylalanine, the CDR3 is 16 residues long. Only the CDR3 DNA stays, 48 bases, in frame from base 1. V is trimmed back by 6 bases and J by 6 bases, and the junction contains 12 bases that no gene match accounts for.

General findings and caveats noted by the study authors: The classifier was reported to diagnose cytomegalovirus status with high specificity and sensitivity in both the original and validation cohorts. The authors suggested that the approach could potentially be extended to other disease states and immunological phenotypes. Of the cluster scores, 90% to 95% were above 0 in a later analysis, which found that TCRs clustered in the first cohort also tended to co-occur in the 95 to 150 validation repertoires. Most TCR sequences were seen in very few donors, while some public TCRs were found in many individuals. A few of the identified cytomegalovirus-associated TCR beta chains were confirmed in vitro to be specific for cytomegalovirus antigens. The validation cohort had no HLA typing available for a later analysis, so co-occurrence within that cohort was assessed over all 120 or so repertoires. The study listed 150 to 200 TCR beta chains as associated with cytomegalovirus.

The donors belonged to the validation cohort of around 110 subjects, which was separate from the approximately 700-subject first cohort. The sequencing sample was made of PBMCs. This TCR was recovered from a woman between 18 and 30 years old in good health and CMV-seronegative. The chain joins TRBV28 to TRBJ2-5; 11 nucleotides in the junction match TRBD1. The nucleotide sequence reads as follows: TGTGCCAGCAGGTCAACCGGGACAGGGGGGTGGAAGACCCAGTACTTC. Translated, this gives CASRSTGTGGWKTQYF.